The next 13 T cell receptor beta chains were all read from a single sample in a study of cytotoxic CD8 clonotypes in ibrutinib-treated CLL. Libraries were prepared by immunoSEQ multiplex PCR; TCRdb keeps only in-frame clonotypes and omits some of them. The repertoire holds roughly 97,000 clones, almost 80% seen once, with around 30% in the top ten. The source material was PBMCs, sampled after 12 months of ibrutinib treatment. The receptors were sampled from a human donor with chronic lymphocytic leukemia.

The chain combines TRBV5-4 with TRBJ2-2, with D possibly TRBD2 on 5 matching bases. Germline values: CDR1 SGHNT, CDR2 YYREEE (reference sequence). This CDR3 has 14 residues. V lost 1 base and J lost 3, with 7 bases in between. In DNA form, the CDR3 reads TGTGCCAGCAGCTTGTGGAGGCACACCGGGGAGCTGTTTTTT. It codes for CASSLWRHTGELFF.

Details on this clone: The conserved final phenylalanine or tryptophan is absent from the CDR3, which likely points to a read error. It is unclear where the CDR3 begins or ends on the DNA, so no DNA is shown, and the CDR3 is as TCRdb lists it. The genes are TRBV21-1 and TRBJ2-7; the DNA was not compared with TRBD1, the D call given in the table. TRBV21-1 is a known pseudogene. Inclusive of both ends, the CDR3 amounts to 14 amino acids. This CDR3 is CASSKDRGDRGKLS.

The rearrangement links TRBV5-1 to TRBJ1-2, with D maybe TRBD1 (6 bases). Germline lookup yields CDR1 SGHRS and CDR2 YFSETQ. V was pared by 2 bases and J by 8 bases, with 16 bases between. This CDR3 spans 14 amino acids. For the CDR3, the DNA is TGCGCCAGCAGCTTAACAGGGTCTTTTGGCGGCTACACCTTC. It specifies CASSLTGSFGGYTF.

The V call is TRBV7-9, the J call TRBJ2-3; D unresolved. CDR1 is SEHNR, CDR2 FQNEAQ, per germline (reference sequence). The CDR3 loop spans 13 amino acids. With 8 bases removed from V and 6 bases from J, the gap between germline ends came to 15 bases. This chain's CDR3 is CASANLAVDTQYF. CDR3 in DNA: TGTGCCAGCGCCAACCTGGCGGTGGATACGCAGTATTTT.

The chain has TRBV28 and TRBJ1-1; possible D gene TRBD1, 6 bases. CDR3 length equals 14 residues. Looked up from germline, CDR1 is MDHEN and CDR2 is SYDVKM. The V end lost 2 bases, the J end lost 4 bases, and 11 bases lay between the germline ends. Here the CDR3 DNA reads TGTGCCAGCAGTTTAATGGTGGGGGCCACTGAAGCTTTCTTT. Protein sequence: CASSLMVGATEAFF.

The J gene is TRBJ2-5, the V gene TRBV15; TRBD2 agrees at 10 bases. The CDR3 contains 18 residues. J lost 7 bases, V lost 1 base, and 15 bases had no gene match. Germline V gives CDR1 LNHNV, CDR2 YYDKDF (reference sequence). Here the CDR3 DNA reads TGTGCCACCAGCAGAGCAGGAAGGACTAGCGGCTTCGGGGGGACCCAGTACTTC. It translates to CATSRAGRTSGFGGTQYF. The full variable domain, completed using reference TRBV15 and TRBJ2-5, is DAMVIQNPRYQVTQFGKPVTLSCSQTLNHNVMYWYQQKSSQAPKLLFHYYDKDFNNEADTPDNFQSRRPNTSFCFLDIRSPGLGDTAMYLCATSRAGRTSGFGGTQYFGPGTRLLVL.

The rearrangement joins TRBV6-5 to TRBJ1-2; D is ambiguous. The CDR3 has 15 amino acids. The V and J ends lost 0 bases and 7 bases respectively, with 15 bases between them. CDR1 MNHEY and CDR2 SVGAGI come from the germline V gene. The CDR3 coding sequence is TGTGCCAGCAGTTACTCATCCAGGACCGATGTTGGCTACACCTTC. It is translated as CASSYSSRTDVGYTF.

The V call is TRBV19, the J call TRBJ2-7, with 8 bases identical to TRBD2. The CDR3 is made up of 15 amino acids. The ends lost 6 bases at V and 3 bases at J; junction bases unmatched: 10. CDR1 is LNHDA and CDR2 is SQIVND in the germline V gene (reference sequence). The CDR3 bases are TGTGCCAGTAGCTCCAGCGGGAGCCCCTACTACGAGCAGTACTTC. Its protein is CASSSSGSPYYEQYF.

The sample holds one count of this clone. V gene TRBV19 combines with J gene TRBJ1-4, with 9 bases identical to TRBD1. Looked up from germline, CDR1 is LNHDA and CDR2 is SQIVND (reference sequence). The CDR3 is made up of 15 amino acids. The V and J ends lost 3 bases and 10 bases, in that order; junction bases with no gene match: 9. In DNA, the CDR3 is TGTGCCAGTAGTATTTCAGACAGGGGGATTGGAAAACTGTTTTTT. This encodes CASSISDRGIGKLFF.

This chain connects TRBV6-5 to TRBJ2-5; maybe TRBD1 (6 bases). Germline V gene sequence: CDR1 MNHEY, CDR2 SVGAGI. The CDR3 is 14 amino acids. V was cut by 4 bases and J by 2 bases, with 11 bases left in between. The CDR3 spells CASSFGQRQETQYF. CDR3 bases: TGTGCCAGCAGTTTCGGACAGAGGCAAGAGACCCAGTACTTC.

CDR3 amino acids: CASSFGGSLLNEQYF. In DNA form, the CDR3 reads TGTGCCAGCAGCTTTGGGGGAAGTCTTCTCAACGAGCAGTACTTC. V is TRBV7-9 and J is TRBJ2-7; D is possibly TRBD1 or TRBD2 (5 bases each). The CDR3 loop spans 15 amino acids. Per the germline V gene, CDR1 is SEHNR and CDR2 is FQNEAQ (reference sequence). V lost 3 bases to trimming and J lost 5 bases, with 17 bases between them.

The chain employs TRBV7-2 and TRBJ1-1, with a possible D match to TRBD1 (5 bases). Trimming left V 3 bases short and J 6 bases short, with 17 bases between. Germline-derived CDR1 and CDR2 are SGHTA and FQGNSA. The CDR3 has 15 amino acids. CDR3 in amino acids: CASSLTWGPNAEAFF. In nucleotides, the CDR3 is TGTGCCAGCAGCTTGACGTGGGGCCCAAACGCTGAAGCTTTCTTT.

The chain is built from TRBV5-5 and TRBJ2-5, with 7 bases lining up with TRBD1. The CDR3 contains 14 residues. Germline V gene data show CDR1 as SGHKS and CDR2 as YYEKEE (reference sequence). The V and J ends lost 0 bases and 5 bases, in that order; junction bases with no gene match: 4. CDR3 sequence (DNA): TGTGCCAGCAGCTTGGAGGGACAGTCGGAGACCCAGTACTTC. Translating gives CASSLEGQSETQYF.